This entry concerns a single TCR beta chain. Per the study methods: The authors estimated nucleated cell counts from reference gene primer amplification. Profiled with immunoSEQ multiplex PCR; TCRdb holds only in-frame clones, not every one. V, J and clone size were drawn from that table, and D and trimming were deduced from the DNA. Among more than 95,000 clones listed, more than 75% were seen once. The CDR3 runs 15 residues. Trimming removed 3 bases at V and 1 base at J, with 12 bases between. Germline V gene lookup returns CDR1 MDHEN and CDR2 SYDVKM. The record originates from a study of blood T cell repertoires in COVID-19. The wider study: Researchers got acute and convalescent COVID-19 samples from the United States, Italy and Spain. Nucleic acid was either cDNA or gDNA, and it came from T cells, B-cell-depleted T cells, or PBMCs.

Sequenced input: peripheral blood. The chain joins TRBV28 to TRBJ1-1, with D possibly being TRBD1 (6 bases). This sequence originates from a man aged 60-69 years with acute or convalescent COVID-19. The CDR3 DNA reads as TGTGCCAGCAGTTTCGGGGGGACATCGAACACTGAAGCTTTCTTT. This gives the protein CASSFGGTSNTEAFF.